The entry below describes one T cell receptor beta chain. The antigen remains unidentified. The trim removed 5 bases at V and 2 bases at J, leaving 5 bases unmatched. This CDR3 has 15 amino acids. CDR1 and CDR2 (germline): KGHSH, LQKENI. This record comes from a study of lymphopenia after photon versus proton radiotherapy. General observations from the study: Post-nadir diversity loss with photons came from oligoclonal expansion, particularly CD8+ Temra cells. Under photons, naive T cells and diversity fell while effector/memory populations rose. Larger post-nadir TCR diversity loss correlated inversely with survival in deceased patients. Authors raise, but do not show, better survival with proton therapy.

TCRdb keeps only in-frame clones here, not all; method: immunoSEQ multiplex PCR. The sample contains 50,000 to 65,000 clones, 75% to 90% of which appear only once. The sample consisted of peripheral blood, taken from a patient treated with proton-based radiotherapy. V is TRBV18 and J is TRBJ2-1; 8 positions agree with TRBD2. The origin of this receptor is a man of 80 years or more with esophageal cancer. The CDR3 spells CASSSSAGAYNEQFF. Here the CDR3 DNA reads TGTGCCAGCTCATCGTCAGCGGGGGCCTACAATGAGCAGTTCTTC.